This is a list of T cell receptor beta chains from one sample in a study of patients and donors after allogeneic stem cell transplantation. TCRdb re-called the RT-PCR reads through MiXCR, storing one row per CDR3 protein. The sample includes 800,000 to 1,000,000 distinct CDR3 sequences, approximately 19% of them seen just once. Material for sequencing was blood, either unsorted or a sorted T cell fraction (not recorded which). These receptors were obtained from a human donor who was either an allogeneic HSCT recipient or a stem cell or donor lymphocyte infusion donor (not recorded which). It is not recorded whose cells these are; they may come from a transplant donor. CDR3s include the opening cysteine and the closing phenylalanine or tryptophan. Each record gives: V gene, J gene, clone size, D gene, CDR3 DNA, CDR3 protein. A D gene is named only where the DNA matches it firmly. Size is omitted from some rows. Given values are once, few, many or a class for expanded clones.

TRBV28	TRBJ2-1	.	.	TGTGCTTGGTCGAGCGGCCCTTACAATGAGCAGTTCTTC	CAWSSGPYNEQFF
TRBV9	TRBJ2-2	few	TRBD2	TGTGCCAGCAGCGTGCAGGCGGGGGGCACCGGGGAGCTGTTTTTT	CASSVQAGGTGELFF
TRBV24-1	TRBJ2-1	many	TRBD1	TGTGCCACTTCCACGGGGGGACAGGGGAAGAATGAGCAGTTCTTC	CATSTGGQGKNEQFF
TRBV5-1	TRBJ2-2	many	.	TGTGCCAGCAGTTTACTCGGCACCGGGGAGCTGTTTTTT	CASSLLGTGELFF
TRBV12-3/TRBV12-4	TRBJ2-2	few	TRBD1	TGTGCCAGCATACGGACAGGCACCGGGGAGCTGTTTTTT	CASIRTGTGELFF
TRBV5-6	TRBJ2-7	few	.	TGTGCCAGCAGCTCCACTAACCGGGACTACGAGCAGTACTTC	CASSSTNRDYEQYF
TRBV24-1	TRBJ1-5	few	.	TGTGCCACCAGTGACCGAGGGTTGGGTCAGCCCCAGCATTTT	CATSDRGLGQPQHF
TRBV2	TRBJ2-7	.	.	TGTGCCAGCAGTGGTTACACGACTTACGAGCAGTACTTC	CASSGYTTYEQYF
TRBV15	TRBJ1-5	few	TRBD1	TGTGCCACCAGCAGAAGACAGGGCACTCAGCCCCAGCATTTT	CATSRRQGTQPQHF
TRBV29-1	TRBJ1-1	.	TRBD1	TGCAGCGTCCAGGACAGGGGTTCGGGTCCTGAAGCTTTCTTT	CSVQDRGSGPEAFF
TRBV4-1	TRBJ2-7	many	.	TGCGCCAGCAGCCATGGGGGCTCCTACGAGCAGTACTTC	CASSHGGSYEQYF
TRBV25-1	TRBJ2-3	few	.	TGTGCCAGCAGTAATACTAGGTCTGCAAGCACAGATACGCAGTATTTT	CASSNTRSASTDTQYF
TRBV12-3/TRBV12-4	TRBJ2-7	many	.	TGTGCCAGCAGCCAATCCATAGGCGGGGACTCCTACGAGCAGTACTTC	CASSQSIGGDSYEQYF
TRBV7-9	TRBJ1-4	.	.	TGTGCCAGCAGCGCCGGACAGCTAACTAATGAAAAACTGTTTTTT	CASSAGQLTNEKLFF
TRBV4-3	TRBJ2-1	many	TRBD1	TGCGCCAGCAGCCAGATGCGGGACAGGGGTTTAAATGAGCAGTTCTTC	CASSQMRDRGLNEQFF
TRBV6-1	TRBJ2-7	.	.	TGTGCCAGCAGTGAAGCGCGTCGGGGTTACTCCTACGAGCAGTACTTC	CASSEARRGYSYEQYF
TRBV5-1	TRBJ1-6	.	.	TGCGCCAGCAGCTTGGCCAAATCGGGAAATAATTCACCCCTCCACTTT	CASSLAKSGNNSPLHF
TRBV7-8	TRBJ2-3	.	.	TGTGCCAGCAGCTTAGAAAGTAGGCAGCCGATCATCGATACGCAGTATTTT	CASSLESRQPIIDTQYF
TRBV7-9	TRBJ2-7	.	.	TGTGCCAGCAGCCCCCCACGGTGGGGGGGCGGGTACGAGCAGTACTTC	CASSPPRWGGGYEQYF
TRBV28	TRBJ2-1	.	TRBD2	TGTGCCAGCAGTTTCAGTAGCGGGAGTTGGGACAATGAGCAGTTCTTC	CASSFSSGSWDNEQFF
TRBV7-9	TRBJ1-1	.	.	TGTGCCAGCAGCTTCGGTTTCTTT	CASSFGFF
TRBV5-1	TRBJ2-1	.	TRBD2	TGCGCCAGCAGGGCGGCTAGCGGGAGTAGAAATGAGCAGTTCTTC	CASRAASGSRNEQFF
TRBV5-1	TRBJ2-7	few	.	TGCGCCAGCAGCTTGTGGCAGGGAGGCGAGCAGTACTTC	CASSLWQGGEQYF
TRBV12-3/TRBV12-4	TRBJ2-3	many	.	TGTGCCAGCAGACCCACCGGGCCAATAGATACGCAGTATTTT	CASRPTGPIDTQYF
TRBV29-1	TRBJ1-1	.	.	TGCAGCGTTGGGAGGGGAAGCATGAACACTGAAGCTTTCTTT	CSVGRGSMNTEAFF
TRBV12-3/TRBV12-4	TRBJ2-3	few	TRBD2	TGTGCCAGCACCGGGACTAGCGGGAGGGGCGGTTATGAAGATACGCAGTATTTT	CASTGTSGRGGYEDTQYF
TRBV20-1	TRBJ2-3	.	.	TGCAGTGCTCAAGAAAACCGGAGACAGACAGATACGCAGTATTTT	CSAQENRRQTDTQYF
TRBV20-1	TRBJ1-1	.	.	TGCAGTGTGGTGGGGGGCCGACCTGAAGCTTTCTTT	CSVVGGRPEAFF
TRBV30	TRBJ1-1	few	TRBD1	TGTGCCTGGTCAGACAGGGCGTGGACTGAAGCTTTCTTT	CAWSDRAWTEAFF
TRBV18	TRBJ1-5	few	.	TGTGCCAGCTCACCAGAACAGACCTTTCTTGGCAGGCCCCAGCATTTT	CASSPEQTFLGRPQHF
TRBV7-8	TRBJ2-7	.	.	TGTGCCAGCAGCTTATTGGGATCCCCCTACGAGCAGTACTTC	CASSLLGSPYEQYF
TRBV12-3/TRBV12-4	TRBJ2-3	few	.	TGTGCCAGCAGTTTAGCGGGAGGATATAGAGATACGCAGTATTTT	CASSLAGGYRDTQYF
TRBV27	TRBJ1-6	.	.	TGTGCCAGCAGCAGAGACAATTCACCCCTCCACTTT	CASSRDNSPLHF
TRBV15	TRBJ2-1	.	.	TGTGCCACCAGCAGAGAGATTACTAATGAGCAGTTCTTC	CATSREITNEQFF
TRBV15	TRBJ1-5	few	.	TGTGCCACCAGCAGAGATGGACGGGGGGAAAATCAGCCCCAGCATTTT	CATSRDGRGENQPQHF
TRBV12-3/TRBV12-4	TRBJ1-1	few	.	TGTGCCAGCAGTTGGAACAGTCCGCTAAATGAAGCTTTCTTT	CASSWNSPLNEAFF
TRBV12-3/TRBV12-4	TRBJ2-2	many	.	TGTGCCAGCAGGCCCACAGGGAACACCGGGGAGCTGTTTTTT	CASRPTGNTGELFF
TRBV7-6	TRBJ1-3	few	TRBD1	TGTGCCAGCAGCTCCCGGACAGGGGCTGGAAACACCATATATTTT	CASSSRTGAGNTIYF
TRBV5-1	TRBJ2-7	.	TRBD1	TGCGCCAGCAGAGGGACAGGGCGATACGAGCAGTACTTC	CASRGTGRYEQYF
TRBV9	TRBJ1-2	few	.	TGTGCCAGCAGACCACCTGAGTTGGGGAAAGGCTACACCTTC	CASRPPELGKGYTF
TRBV5-6	TRBJ2-5	few	.	TGTGCCAGCAGCTTGGGAGTAACGGAGACCCAGTACTTC	CASSLGVTETQYF
TRBV18	TRBJ1-4	.	.	TGTGCCAGCTCACCACGTCCGATCAGACAAAATGAAAAACTGTTTTTT	CASSPRPIRQNEKLFF
TRBV4-3	TRBJ2-1	.	TRBD2	TGCGCCAGCAGCCAAGATATCTCCGGGGGGGCCAACAATGAGCAGTTCTTC	CASSQDISGGANNEQFF
TRBV4-1	TRBJ2-1	few	TRBD2	TGCGCCAGCAGCCTCGGGACTAAGGAGTTCTTC	CASSLGTKEFF
TRBV4-3	TRBJ2-2	.	.	TGCGCCAGCAGCCAAGATGGTTCAGGGATCACCGGGGAGCTGTTTTTT	CASSQDGSGITGELFF
TRBV9	TRBJ2-3	.	TRBD2	TGTGCCAGCAGCACGGGACTAGCGGGAATGCAGGTTTCAGATACGCAGTATTTT	CASSTGLAGMQVSDTQYF
TRBV5-1	TRBJ2-4	.	TRBD2	TGCGCCAGCAGCTATGCCGGGACTAGCGGGAGACCAAACATTCAGTACTTC	CASSYAGTSGRPNIQYF
TRBV7-9	TRBJ2-7	.	TRBD2	TGTGCCAGCAGCCGACCGGGACTAGCAGTCGAGCAGTACTTC	CASSRPGLAVEQYF
TRBV5-4	TRBJ1-1	few	.	TGTGCCAGCAGCGAACACGGGACCGTTGAAGCTTTCTTT	CASSEHGTVEAFF
TRBV20-1	TRBJ2-1	.	.	TGCAGTGCTGGGAGAAGGGGGAATGAGCAGTTCTTC	CSAGRRGNEQFF
TRBV20-1	TRBJ2-6	few	.	TGCAGTGCCCGTAAAGCTGGGGCCAACGTCCTGACTTTC	CSARKAGANVLTF
TRBV5-1	TRBJ1-1	.	TRBD1	TGCGCCAGCAGGACAGGGGATTGGACTGAAGCTTTCTTT	CASRTGDWTEAFF
TRBV9	TRBJ2-5	.	.	TGTGCCAGCAGCCGCCCGGAAGGGGCATTAGAGACCCAGTACTTC	CASSRPEGALETQYF
TRBV11-2	TRBJ2-5	.	TRBD1	TGTGCCAGCAGCTTAGGGACAGGGAGCTTTTGGGAGACCCAGTACTTC	CASSLGTGSFWETQYF
TRBV12-3/TRBV12-4	TRBJ2-1	.	.	TGTGCCAGCAGTTTAGTCGGACAGCTCTACAATGAGCAGTTCTTC	CASSLVGQLYNEQFF
TRBV5-1	TRBJ1-2	few	.	TGCGCCAGCAGTTTCACGACGGTATCTAACTATGGCTACACCTTC	CASSFTTVSNYGYTF
TRBV5-1	TRBJ1-5	.	TRBD1	TGCGCCAGCAGACCGGGACAGGGAGGGAGCAATCAGCCCCAGCATTTT	CASRPGQGGSNQPQHF
TRBV16	TRBJ1-6	few	.	TGTGCCAGCAGCTTCCGGGTCCTAAATTCACCCCTCCACTTT	CASSFRVLNSPLHF
TRBV30	TRBJ2-2	few	.	TGTGCCTGGAGCCCCCTGTTTCAAGGGGGTGACGGAAAGAACACCGGGGAGCTGTTTTTT	CAWSPLFQGGDGKNTGELFF
TRBV5-6	TRBJ2-1	.	.	TGTGCCAGCAGGTTCCGGGGTGGGAATGAGCAGTTCTTC	CASRFRGGNEQFF